This note documents a single T cell receptor (beta chain) sequence. This sample is drawn from a study of CD8 T cells in Susac syndrome. Reverse transcription used roughly 0.5 to 1 ug RNA and random hexamers. The CDR3 of TCR beta was amplified by immunoSEQ multiplex PCR across 54 Vbeta and 13 Jbeta. A single record per CDR3 protein comes from TCRdb applying MiXCR to the immunoSEQ multiplex PCR reads. Of about 120,000 distinct CDR3 sequences in the sample, 85% to 95% were seen once. It was healthy donors who served as the controls, matched for age and sex. TEMRA cells underwent FACS enrichment and CD8+ and CD4+ T cells underwent negative isolation. This sequence originates from a human donor in good health. Input material: CD4+ T cells from PBMCs.

CDR3 sequence (DNA): TGTGCCAGCAGGGGGACAGCCACCTCTCCTGAAAAACTGTTTTTT. Translation gives CASRGTATSPEKLFF. The chain uses TRBV7-2 and TRBJ1-4, with 7 bases lining up with TRBD1. Germline V CDR1 and CDR2: SGHTA, FQGNSA. This CDR3 comprises 15 residues. With 6 bases clipped from V and 7 bases from J, the junction kept 11 bases outside the gene matches.